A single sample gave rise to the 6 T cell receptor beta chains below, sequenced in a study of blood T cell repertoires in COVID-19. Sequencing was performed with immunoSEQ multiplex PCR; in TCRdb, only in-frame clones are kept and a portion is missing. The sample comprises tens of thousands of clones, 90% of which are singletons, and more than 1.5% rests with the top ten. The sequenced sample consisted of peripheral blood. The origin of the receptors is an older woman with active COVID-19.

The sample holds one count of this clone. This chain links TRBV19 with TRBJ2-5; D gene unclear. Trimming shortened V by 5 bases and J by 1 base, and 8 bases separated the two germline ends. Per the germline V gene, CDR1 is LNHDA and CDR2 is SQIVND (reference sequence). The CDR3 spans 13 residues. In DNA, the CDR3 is TGTGCCAGTAGTTGGGCCTTCCAAGAGACCCAGTACTTC. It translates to CASSWAFQETQYF.

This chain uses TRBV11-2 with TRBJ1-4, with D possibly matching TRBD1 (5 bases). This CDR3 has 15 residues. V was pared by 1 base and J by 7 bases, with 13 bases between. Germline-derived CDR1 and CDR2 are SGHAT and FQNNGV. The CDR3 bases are TGTGCCAGCAGCTTAGGCGCCGGGGGATTTGAAAAACTGTTTTTT. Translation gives CASSLGAGGFEKLFF.

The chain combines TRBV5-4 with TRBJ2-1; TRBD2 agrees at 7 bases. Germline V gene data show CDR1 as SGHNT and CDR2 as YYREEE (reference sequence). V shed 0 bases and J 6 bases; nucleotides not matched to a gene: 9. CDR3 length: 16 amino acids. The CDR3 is CASSLGLPSGGNEQFF. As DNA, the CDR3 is TGTGCCAGCAGCTTGGGGCTCCCGTCGGGGGGCAATGAGCAGTTCTTC.

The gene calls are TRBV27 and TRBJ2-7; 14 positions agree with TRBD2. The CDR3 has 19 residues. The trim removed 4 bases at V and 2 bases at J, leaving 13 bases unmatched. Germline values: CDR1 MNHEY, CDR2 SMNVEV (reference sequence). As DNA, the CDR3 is TGTGCCAGCAGTTCTCGGATGGGACTAGCGGGAGTGCGGGCCTACGAGCAGTACTTC. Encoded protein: CASSSRMGLAGVRAYEQYF.

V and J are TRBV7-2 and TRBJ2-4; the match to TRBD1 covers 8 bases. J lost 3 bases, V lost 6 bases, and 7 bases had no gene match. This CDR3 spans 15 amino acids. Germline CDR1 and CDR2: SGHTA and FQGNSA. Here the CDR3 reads CASSSGGAVKNIQYF. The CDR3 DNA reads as TGTGCCAGCAGTTCAGGGGGCGCGGTCAAAAACATTCAGTACTTC.

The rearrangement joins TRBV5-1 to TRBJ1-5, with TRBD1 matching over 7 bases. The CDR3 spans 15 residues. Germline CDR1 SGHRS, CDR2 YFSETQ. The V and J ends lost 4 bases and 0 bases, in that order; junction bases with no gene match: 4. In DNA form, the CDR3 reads TGCGCCAGCAGCGACGGACAGGATAGCAATCAGCCCCAGCATTTT. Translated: CASSDGQDSNQPQHF.